These 7 T cell receptor beta chains were all obtained from the same sample, sequenced in a study of cytomegalovirus exposure and HLA in healthy donors. PCR primers comprised 60 Vbeta and 13 Jbeta primers. The data were produced by immunoSEQ multiplex PCR, yet TCRdb's version contains in-frame clones alone and is incomplete. The profile shows roughly 150,000 clones, approximately 80% of them singletons. Input material: PBMCs. All receptors derive from a woman aged 40 to 50 in good health and CMV-seropositive.

This sequence joins TRBV18 and TRBJ2-7, with a tentative D call TRBD2 (5 bases). Germline CDR1 is KGHSH and CDR2 is LQKENI. The CDR3 extends over 15 amino acids. Trimming left V 3 bases short and J 6 bases short, with 18 bases between. The chain's CDR3 is CASSPLPDPRAEQYF. The CDR3 nucleotides read TGTGCCAGCTCACCCCTCCCGGACCCGAGGGCCGAGCAGTACTTC.

The CDR3 DNA reads TGTGCCAGCAGTGACGGGGGTACCTACAATGAGCAGTTCTTC. Its translation: CASSDGGTYNEQFF. J is TRBJ2-1 and V is TRBV2, with a tentative D call TRBD2 (6 bases). Germline V lookup: CDR1 SNHLY, CDR2 FYNNEI. There are 14 residues in the CDR3. V was cut by 3 bases and J by 2 bases, with 8 bases left in between.

In its sample, this clone was seen once. The rearrangement joins TRBV7-2 to TRBJ1-4; D might be TRBD1 (5 bases). This CDR3 region has 16 residues. Trimming took off 2 bases at V and 0 bases at J, with 10 bases between the two ends. CDR1 and CDR2 from the germline V gene are SGHTA and FQGNSA. CDR3 sequence: CASSLNRPATNEKLFF. The CDR3 coding sequence is TGTGCCAGCAGCTTAAACAGGCCCGCAACTAATGAAAAACTGTTTTTT. Full variable domain (rest looked up from reference TRBV7-2 and TRBJ1-4): GAGVSQSPSNKVTEKGKDVELRCDPISGHTALYWYRQSLGQGLEFLIYFQGNSAPDKSGLPSDRFSAERTGGSVSTLTIQRTQQEDSAVYLCASSLNRPATNEKLFFGSGTQLSVL.

CDR3 loop: CASGSLERTGDEQFF. The CDR3 DNA follows: TGTGCTAGTGGTTCCCTAGAGCGCACAGGGGATGAGCAGTTCTTC. V gene TRBV12-5 combines with J gene TRBJ2-1; TRBD1 matches at 7 bases. This CDR3 has 15 amino acids. The germline V gene has CDR1 LGHNT and CDR2 FRNRAP. The ends lost 4 bases at V and 8 bases at J; junction bases unmatched: 11.

Points on this clone: A junction boundary mismatches the germline segment, possibly from a read error. This chain joins TRBV6-6 and TRBJ1-2; 8 nucleotides agree with TRBD1. CDR3 length: 13 residues. Per germline, CDR1 MNHNY and CDR2 SVGAGI (reference sequence). CDR3 nucleotides: TGTGCCAGCAGTTTAGGACAGGGCGCTGGACCAGGGTTC. It yields the protein CASSLGQGAGPGF.

This sequence joins TRBV13 and TRBJ2-5; a possible D gene is TRBD2 (5 bases). The CDR3 has 14 amino acids. Deletions cut 3 bases from V and 4 bases from J, with 12 bases between. Per the germline V gene, CDR1 is PRHDT and CDR2 is FYEKMQ (reference sequence). The CDR3 DNA reads TGTGCCAGCAGCTTCAGATCGGGGATAGAGACCCAGTACTTC. It is translated as CASSFRSGIETQYF.

J is TRBJ1-1 and V is TRBV5-1; no clear D. CDR1 is SGHRS and CDR2 is YFSETQ in the germline V gene. CDR3 length: 12 amino acids. The ends were cut back, 3 bases at V and 4 bases at J, with 7 bases in the middle. The DNA of the CDR3 is TGCGCCAGCAGCTCACAGAGCACTGAAGCTTTCTTT. Protein sequence: CASSSQSTEAFF.